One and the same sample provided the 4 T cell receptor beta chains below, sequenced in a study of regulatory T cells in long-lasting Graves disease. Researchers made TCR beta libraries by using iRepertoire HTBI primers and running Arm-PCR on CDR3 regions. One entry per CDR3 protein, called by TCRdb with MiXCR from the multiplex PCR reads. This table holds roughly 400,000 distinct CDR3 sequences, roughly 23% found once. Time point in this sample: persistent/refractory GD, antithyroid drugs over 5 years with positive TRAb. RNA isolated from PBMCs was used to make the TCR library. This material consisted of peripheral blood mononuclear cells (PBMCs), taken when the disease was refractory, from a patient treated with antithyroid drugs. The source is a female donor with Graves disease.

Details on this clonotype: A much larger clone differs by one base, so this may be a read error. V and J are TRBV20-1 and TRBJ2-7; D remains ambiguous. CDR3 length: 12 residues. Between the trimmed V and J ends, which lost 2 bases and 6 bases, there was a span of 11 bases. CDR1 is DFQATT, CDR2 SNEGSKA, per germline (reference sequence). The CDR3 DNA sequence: TGCAGTGCTAGACTCGTGGGTCGCGAGCAGTACTTC. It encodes CSARLVGREQYF.

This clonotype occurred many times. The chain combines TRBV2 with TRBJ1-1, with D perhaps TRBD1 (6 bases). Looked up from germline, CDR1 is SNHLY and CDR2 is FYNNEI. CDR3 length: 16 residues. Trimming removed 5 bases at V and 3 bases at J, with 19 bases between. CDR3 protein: CASSLDRGIVHTEAFF. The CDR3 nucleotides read TGTGCCAGCAGTTTGGACAGAGGGATTGTGCACACTGAAGCTTTCTTT. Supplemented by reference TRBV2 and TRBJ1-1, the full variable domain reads EPEVTQTPSHQVTQMGQEVILRCVPISNHLYFYWYRQILGQKVEFLVSFYNNEISEKSEIFDDQFSVERPDGSNFTLKIRSTKLEDSAMYFCASSLDRGIVHTEAFFGQGTRLTVV.

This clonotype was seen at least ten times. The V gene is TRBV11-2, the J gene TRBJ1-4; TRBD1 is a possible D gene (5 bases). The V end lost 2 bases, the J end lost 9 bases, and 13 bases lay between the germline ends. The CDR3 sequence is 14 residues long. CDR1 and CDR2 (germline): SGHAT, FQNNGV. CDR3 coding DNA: TGTGCCAGCAGCTTATCGGACACCCCAAAAAAACTGTTTTTT. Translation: CASSLSDTPKKLFF.

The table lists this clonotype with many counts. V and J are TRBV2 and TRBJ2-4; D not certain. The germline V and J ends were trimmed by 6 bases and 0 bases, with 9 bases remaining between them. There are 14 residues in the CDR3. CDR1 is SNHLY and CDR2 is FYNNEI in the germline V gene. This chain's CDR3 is CASSADRAKNIQYF. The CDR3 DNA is TGTGCCAGCAGCGCTGACCGAGCCAAAAACATTCAGTACTTC.